This TCR beta chain was identified in a study of cytomegalovirus exposure and HLA in healthy donors. Study-wide results and limits: TCR sequences were mostly rare, though some public TCRs occurred in many donors.

Germline V CDR1 and CDR2: SNHLY, FYNNEI. The CDR3 covers 15 residues. Trimming took off 5 bases at V and 0 bases at J, with 10 bases between the two ends. In the case of this clone: Its antigen is still unknown.

The PCR made use of 60 Vbeta and 13 Jbeta primers. The data were produced by immunoSEQ multiplex PCR, yet TCRdb's version contains in-frame clones alone and is incomplete. The profile shows approximately 130,000 clones, 75% to 85% of them singletons. The V call is TRBV2, the J call TRBJ2-2; D is ambiguous. The clonotype originates from a middle-aged woman in good health and CMV-seronegative. Source material: PBMCs. CDR3 nucleotide sequence: TGTGCCAGCAGTCCCAGTCTCGCGAACACCGGGGAGCTGTTTTTT. This gives the protein CASSPSLANTGELFF. Using reference TRBV2 and TRBJ2-2 for the parts outside the CDR3, the full variable domain is EPEVTQTPSHQVTQMGQEVILRCVPISNHLYFYWYRQILGQKVEFLVSFYNNEISEKSEIFDDQFSVERPDGSNFTLKIRSTKLEDSAMYFCASSPSLANTGELFFGEGSRLTVL.